A single sample is the source of the 28 T cell receptor beta chains below, sequenced in a study of blood T cell repertoires in COVID-19. Assay: immunoSEQ multiplex PCR; the TCRdb copy retains only in-frame clones and omits some. The sample contains about 45,000 clones, 83% of which appear only once. Sequenced sample: peripheral blood. These receptors were taken from an elderly man in a cohort sampled during active COVID-19.

This clone was found a few times. The gene calls are TRBV7-2 and TRBJ2-7; no definite D call. Per the germline V gene, CDR1 is SGHTA and CDR2 is FQGNSA. The germline V and J ends were trimmed by 2 bases and 7 bases, with 12 bases remaining between them. The CDR3 contains 13 residues. Written as DNA, the CDR3 is TGTGCCAGCAGCTTAAAGGCCGGGTTTGAGCAGTACTTC. Its protein is CASSLKAGFEQYF.

This clone appeared a single time. This chain links TRBV2 with TRBJ2-7, with D maybe TRBD1 (6 bases). This CDR3 is 14 amino acids long. Per the germline V gene, CDR1 is SNHLY and CDR2 is FYNNEI. V dropped 4 bases and J dropped 5 bases, with 15 bases sitting between them. CDR3 in amino acids: CASSVNRVVHEQYF. The CDR3 DNA sequence: TGTGCCAGCAGTGTTAACAGGGTCGTCCACGAGCAGTACTTC.

The chain joins TRBV2 to TRBJ1-1, with 8 bases aligning to TRBD1. With 6 bases clipped from V and 4 bases from J, the junction kept 10 bases outside the gene matches. The CDR3 covers 15 residues. Germline V gene sequence: CDR1 SNHLY, CDR2 FYNNEI. The CDR3 here is CASRGTGKGATEAFF. CDR3 DNA: TGTGCCAGCAGGGGGACAGGCAAAGGGGCCACTGAAGCTTTCTTT.

The CDR3 nucleotides are TGTGCCTGGAGTGACACACGACTTGAAGCTTTCTTT. Its translation is CAWSDTRLEAFF. This chain connects TRBV30 to TRBJ1-1, with D unresolved. The germline CDR1 and CDR2 sequences are GTSNPN and SVGIG (reference sequence). There are 12 residues in the CDR3. Trimming stripped 1 base from V and 7 bases from J, with 10 bases between.

V usage is TRBV7-2 and J usage is TRBJ2-2; D is possibly TRBD1 (6 bases). V lost 2 bases and J lost 6, with 10 bases in between. Germline V lookup: CDR1 SGHTA, CDR2 FQGNSA. This CDR3 has 14 amino acids. In DNA, the CDR3 is TGTGCCAGCAGCTTAATGGGGGCGGCCGGGGAGCTGTTTTTT. Translation gives CASSLMGAAGELFF.

This chain connects TRBV5-4 to TRBJ1-3; 8 bases map to TRBD1. After removal of 4 bases from V and 8 bases from J, the junction contained 5 bases not matched to a gene. CDR1 and CDR2 (germline): SGHNT, YYREEE (reference sequence). This CDR3 region has 13 residues. The CDR3 reads CASSPTGADTIYF. CDR3 DNA sequence: TGTGCCAGCAGCCCGACAGGGGCGGACACCATATATTTT.

J is TRBJ2-7 and V is TRBV5-4, with TRBD2 identical over 10 bases. V lost 0 bases, J lost 3 bases, and 3 bases stayed unmatched. This CDR3 contains 15 residues. Looked up from germline, CDR1 is SGHNT and CDR2 is YYREEE (reference sequence). This CDR3 is CASSLDPSGGYEQYF. CDR3 bases: TGTGCCAGCAGCTTGGATCCTAGCGGGGGCTACGAGCAGTACTTC.

The chain is built from TRBV11-2 and TRBJ1-5; D remains ambiguous. Between the trimmed V and J ends, which lost 2 bases and 0 bases, there was a span of 5 bases. The CDR3 loop spans 14 amino acids. Per the germline V gene, CDR1 is SGHAT and CDR2 is FQNNGV. The DNA for the CDR3 is TGTGCCAGCAGCTTAACAGATAGCAATCAGCCCCAGCATTTT. Amino acid sequence: CASSLTDSNQPQHF.

The genes are TRBV3-1 (or the pseudogene TRBV3-2) and TRBJ1-1; 10 bases are shared with TRBD1. Germline CDR1 reads LGHDT; CDR2 reads YNNKEL (reference sequence). The ends lost 6 bases at V and 8 bases at J; junction bases unmatched: 6. CDR3 length equals 13 residues. DNA of the CDR3: TGTGCCAGCAGGGGACAGGGGCTCTCCGAAGCTTTCTTT. This sequence encodes CASRGQGLSEAFF.

A few counts support this clone. The V call is TRBV10-3, the J call TRBJ1-5; D is undetermined. The V gene's germline CDR1 is ENHRY and CDR2 SYGVKD. The CDR3 totals 15 residues. Trimming removed 5 bases at V and 0 bases at J, with 11 bases between. DNA for the CDR3: TGTGCCATCAGTCGCGACAAATATAGCAATCAGCCCCAGCATTTT. This codes for CAISRDKYSNQPQHF.

V and J are TRBV29-1 and TRBJ2-1, with a tentative D call TRBD2 (7 bases). The germline V and J ends were trimmed by 5 bases and 6 bases, with 14 bases remaining between them. The germline gives CDR1 SQVTM, CDR2 ANQGSEA. The CDR3 spans 13 residues. For the CDR3, the DNA is TGCAGCGTTCTCCGGGGGGCCGGCAATGAGCAGTTCTTC. Translation: CSVLRGAGNEQFF.

V is TRBV7-2 and J is TRBJ2-3, with TRBD1 matching over 9 bases. Germline V gives CDR1 SGHTA, CDR2 FQGNSA. The CDR3 runs to 15 residues. V was clipped by 8 bases and J by 8 bases; unmatched bases: 14. The CDR3 nucleotides are TGTGCCAGCCGGCCCAGGACAGGGGACGAGGGTACGCAGTATTTT. Encoded protein: CASRPRTGDEGTQYF.

CDR3: CASSSGWGRDQPQHF. The CDR3 bases are TGTGCCAGCAGTTCGGGGTGGGGGCGTGATCAGCCCCAGCATTTT. The rearrangement joins TRBV6-2 or TRBV6-3 to TRBJ1-5; D possibly corresponds to TRBD1 (6 bases). CDR1 and CDR2 (germline): MNHEY, SVGEGT. This CDR3 is 15 amino acids long. The V and J ends lost 4 bases and 5 bases respectively, with 15 bases between them.

V gene TRBV9 combines with J gene TRBJ1-3; possibly TRBD1 for D (5 bases). V gave up 3 bases and J gave up 7 bases, with 17 bases separating them. Germline assignment: CDR1 SGDLS and CDR2 YYNGEE. The CDR3 has 15 amino acids. For the CDR3, the DNA is TGTGCCAGCAGCGCAGAGATGTGGGGGGAGAACACCATATATTTT. It specifies CASSAEMWGENTIYF. Looking up the rest from reference TRBV9 and TRBJ1-3 gives the full variable domain: DSGVTQTPKHLITATGQRVTLRCSPRSGDLSVYWYQQSLDQGLQFLIQYYNGEERAKGNILERFSAQQFPDLHSELNLSSLELGDSALYFCASSAEMWGENTIYFGEGSWLTVV.

This clone occurred a few times. This chain connects TRBV29-1 to TRBJ1-3, with D unclear. Per the germline V gene, CDR1 is SQVTM and CDR2 is ANQGSEA. V was pared by 6 bases and J by 4 bases, with 13 bases between. CDR3 length equals 13 residues. The CDR3 DNA is TGCAGCGTCCGCCCGGGGTCCGGAAACACCATATATTTT. This sequence encodes CSVRPGSGNTIYF.

The chain carries TRBV2 and TRBJ1-4; D remains ambiguous. V lost 8 bases and J 5 bases, leaving 9 bases between the germline ends. The CDR3 runs to 12 residues. Germline-derived CDR1 and CDR2 are SNHLY and FYNNEI. CDR3 protein: CASSFSNEKLFF. For the CDR3, the DNA is TGTGCCAGCTCCTTTTCCAATGAAAAACTGTTTTTT.

The chain uses TRBV2 and TRBJ2-1; TRBD1 might be the D (6 bases). The CDR3 has 14 residues. Between the trimmed V and J ends, which lost 6 bases and 5 bases, there was a span of 14 bases. Germline CDR1 SNHLY, CDR2 FYNNEI. The CDR3 DNA reads as TGTGCCAGCAGCTCCGGGACACTCCACAATGAGCAGTTCTTC. Residues: CASSSGTLHNEQFF.

This chain joins TRBV4-3 and TRBJ2-2, with a weak D call TRBD2 (5 bases). V lost 1 base to trimming and J lost 6 bases, with 12 bases between them. The CDR3 is 15 amino acids. The germline CDR1 and CDR2 sequences are LGHNA and YSLEER. The CDR3 coding sequence is TGCGCCAGCAGCCAAGGTGGCGGGCGGCCCGGGGAGCTGTTTTTT. Translation: CASSQGGGRPGELFF.

The CDR3 loop is CASSRGQGKVLETQYF. DNA for the CDR3: TGTGCCAGCAGTCGGGGACAGGGGAAGGTACTGGAGACCCAGTACTTC. V usage is TRBV28 and J usage is TRBJ2-5, with TRBD1 identical over 10 bases. This CDR3 contains 16 residues. Germline assignment: CDR1 MDHEN and CDR2 SYDVKM. J gave up 5 bases and V 5 bases, and 11 bases lay outside the gene matches.

The V and J genes are TRBV9 and TRBJ2-1, with D possibly being TRBD2 (6 bases). V lost 0 bases, J lost 2 bases, and 15 bases lay in between. Germline V gene lookup returns CDR1 SGDLS and CDR2 YYNGEE. The CDR3 has 17 amino acids. The CDR3 region is CASSVAGGRNPYNEQFF. The CDR3 bases are TGTGCCAGCAGCGTAGCTGGGGGGAGGAACCCCTACAATGAGCAGTTCTTC.

In its sample, this clone ranks as medium-sized (0.01 to 0.1%). The chain employs TRBV19 and TRBJ1-1, with 7 bases identical to TRBD1. J lost 10 bases, V lost 3 bases, and 8 bases had no gene match. The germline V gene has CDR1 LNHDA and CDR2 SQIVND (reference sequence). This CDR3 is 13 amino acids long. The CDR3 DNA reads as TGTGCCAGTAGTATCGGGACAGTCCCGGTAGCTTTCTTT. This codes for CASSIGTVPVAFF.

V usage is TRBV24-1 and J usage is TRBJ2-3, with TRBD2 as a possible D gene (6 bases). V lost 3 bases to trimming and J lost 6 bases, with 15 bases between them. This CDR3 has 15 amino acids. In germline, CDR1 is KGHDR, CDR2 SFDVKD. The CDR3 bases are TGTGCCACCAGTGATCCGGGTAAGGGGAGGGATACGCAGTATTTT. Translation gives CATSDPGKGRDTQYF.

The chain has TRBV19 and TRBJ1-6; D is perhaps TRBD1 (5 bases). In germline, CDR1 is LNHDA, CDR2 SQIVND (reference sequence). The CDR3 is made up of 15 amino acids. The V end was cut by 7 bases, the J end by 9 bases, with 19 bases between. Here the CDR3 reads CASTPWGLKRSPLHF. CDR3 bases: TGTGCCAGTACCCCTTGGGGCCTAAAACGTTCACCCCTCCACTTT. Together with reference TRBV19 and TRBJ1-6, the CDR3 gives the full variable domain: DGGITQSPKYLFRKEGQNVTLSCEQNLNHDAMYWYRQDPGQGLRLIYYSQIVNDFQKGDIAEGYSVSREKKESFPLTVTSAQKNPTAFYLCASTPWGLKRSPLHFGNGTRLTVT.

This rearrangement joins TRBV5-3 to TRBJ1-2, with 7 bases matching TRBD1. TRBV5-3 is reported as an ORF; its role is uncertain. Germline trimming cut 4 bases from V and 8 bases from J; bases unmatched to any gene: 11. This CDR3 comprises 14 residues. Here the CDR3 reads CARSPWTGDKGYTF. The CDR3 nucleotides read TGTGCCAGAAGCCCATGGACAGGCGACAAGGGCTACACCTTC.

The sample holds one count of this clone. The J gene is TRBJ2-3, the V gene TRBV3-1 (or the pseudogene TRBV3-2); 8 positions agree with TRBD2. After removal of 2 bases from V and 4 bases from J, the junction contained 8 bases not matched to a gene. CDR1 is LGHDT, CDR2 YNNKEL, per germline (reference sequence). CDR3 length: 16 residues. CDR3 bases: TGTGCCAGCAGCCAATATGTTAGCGGGATCTCAGATACGCAGTATTTT. Its protein is CASSQYVSGISDTQYF.

The gene calls are TRBV3-1 (or the pseudogene TRBV3-2) and TRBJ2-3; D unresolved. Trimming stripped 1 base from V and 8 bases from J, with 13 bases between. This CDR3 is built from 14 residues. Per the germline V gene, CDR1 is LGHDT and CDR2 is YNNKEL (reference sequence). As DNA, the CDR3 is TGTGCCAGCAGCCAAGGAGGCTCCCCCGGTACGCAGTATTTT. The encoded protein is CASSQGGSPGTQYF.

The chain has TRBV27 and TRBJ2-7, with a possible D match to TRBD2 (5 bases). CDR1 MNHEY and CDR2 SMNVEV come from the germline V gene (reference sequence). Trimming cost V 0 bases and J 7 bases, with 13 bases left between them. This CDR3 has 14 amino acids. The CDR3 here is CASSLSVLAKEQYF. DNA for the CDR3: TGTGCCAGCAGTTTATCGGTTCTAGCAAAAGAGCAGTACTTC.

The chain joins TRBV5-1 to TRBJ1-3; D is ambiguous. V lost 4 bases, J lost 2 bases, and 13 bases lay in between. The V gene's germline CDR1 is SGHRS and CDR2 YFSETQ. This CDR3 has 15 residues. The CDR3: CASSPGAGTGNTIYF. As DNA, the CDR3 is TGCGCCAGCAGCCCCGGAGCGGGTACTGGAAACACCATATATTTT. Full variable domain (missing parts from reference TRBV5-1 and TRBJ1-3): KAGVTQTPRYLIKTRGQQVTLSCSPISGHRSVSWYQQTPGQGLQFLFEYFSETQRNKGNFPGRFSGRQFSNSRSEMNVSTLELGDSALYLCASSPGAGTGNTIYFGEGSWLTVV.